This T cell receptor (beta chain) was identified in a study of read filtering for tumor transcriptome and immune sequencing. Study-wide background: Among patients, some 17 were male and 15 or so female, aged about 45 to 85 (mean approximately 64). R-ISS stage counts were about 8 for I, 16 for II, about seven for III. Findings and caveats of the study: Sorted CD138-negative bone marrow cells were not purified T cells.

From around 0.4 ug of RNA, a library with molecular barcoded alpha/delta and beta/gamma adaptors was made. TCRdb re-derived calls from the reads in MiXCR, one entry per CDR3 protein. The sample contains about 57,000 distinct CDR3 sequences, approximately 15% of which appear only once. At least ten counts were recorded for this clonotype. Its cognate antigen is unknown. Germline CDR1 MDHEN, CDR2 SYDVKM. CDR3 length: 13 residues. Trimming took 5 bases from V and 12 from J, leaving 20 bases between them. This TCR was sampled from a donor at least 40 years old with multiple myeloma. The chain joins TRBV28 to TRBJ2-7; a possible D gene is TRBD2 (6 bases). Sequenced: a population of CD138-negative cells sorted from bone marrow. The CDR3 is CASSRPGLEPSYF. The CDR3 DNA sequence: TGTGCCAGCAGTAGACCGGGACTCGAACCATCGTACTTC.